This T cell receptor beta chain was found in a study of shared clonotypes between healthy human individuals. Naive CD8 cells were CD45RO-negative, positively selected for CCR7, excluding terminally differentiated effector memory CD45RA+ cells. Several immunoSEQ plates held equal portions of the genomic DNA taken from each subset. Produced via immunoSEQ multiplex PCR; TCRdb's table is partial and in-frame only. The sample contains around 2.1 million clones, just over 90% of which appear only once. The CDR3 is 16 amino acids. V was clipped by 6 bases and J by 2 bases, with 19 bases between them. CDR1 is LNHDA, CDR2 SQIVND, per germline (reference sequence).

Specimen: naive CD8+ T cells from PBMCs. The chain is built from TRBV19 and TRBJ1-1; D may be TRBD1 (6 bases). This TCR was recovered from a man aged 18 to 30 in good health. Some clones in this sample may be carry-over from other donors' samples. CDR3 protein: CASRILDRSLNTEAFF. DNA for the CDR3: TGTGCCAGTAGGATTCTTGACAGGTCTCTTAACACTGAAGCTTTCTTT.